This T cell receptor (beta chain) was sequenced in a study of cytomegalovirus exposure and HLA in healthy donors. Germline CDR1 and CDR2: MNHNY and SVGAGI (reference sequence). The CDR3 contains 14 residues. V shed 0 bases, J shed 8 bases, and the junction held 3 bases outside the gene matches. Primers for the PCR totalled 60 Vbeta and 13 Jbeta. Libraries were prepared by immunoSEQ multiplex PCR; TCRdb keeps only in-frame clonotypes and omits some of them. The sample carries 75,000 to 90,000 clones, around 76% recorded once. The source is a male donor in good health and CMV-seropositive. Sequencing input: PBMCs. This rearrangement joins TRBV6-6 to TRBJ2-4; 8 bases are a match to TRBD2. The CDR3 nucleotides are TGTGCCAGCAGTTACTCGCCGGGGGGGGACATTCAGTACTTC. Encoded protein: CASSYSPGGDIQYF.